This T cell receptor beta chain was sequenced in a study of Ad26.COV2.S vaccination and SARS-CoV-2 variants. The wider study: Intramuscularly, Ad26.COV2.S was given either once or twice, 56 days apart. Study-wide results and limits: With respect to non-spike TCR breadth, vaccine and placebo recipients were similar.

Assay used: immunoSEQ multiplex PCR; TCRdb lists only in-frame clones, some missing. The sample carries about 680,000 clones, 89% recorded once. The germline CDR1 and CDR2 sequences are MNHEY and SMNVEV (reference sequence). V shed 5 bases, J shed 2 bases, and the junction held 8 bases outside the gene matches. This CDR3 is 16 amino acids long. This clone was found once. The antigen is not known. Indicated treatment: 19 received Ad26.COV2.S at low or high dose, single or two shots; a few received placebo; per-sample allocation not given. Samples analyzed were those drawn on day 63 after the first vaccine or placebo injection. Donor was an adult aged 18-55 years in Boston.

This TCR was recovered from a person aged 18-65 years who received the Ad26.COV2.S COVID-19 vaccine or a placebo. The starting material was peripheral blood, obtained in a trial of Ad26.COV2.S vaccine versus placebo. The gene calls are TRBV27 and TRBJ2-7; 11 bases line up with TRBD2. The CDR3 is CASSPGLSGRAYEQYF. The CDR3 nucleotides read TGTGCCAGCAGTCCAGGCCTTAGCGGGAGGGCCTACGAGCAGTACTTC.